This T cell receptor (beta chain) was documented in a study of T cell responses to AZD1222 COVID-19 vaccine. The study's findings and limits: Donors were largely white British and mainly female; clonal diversity was possibly underestimated. Reports indicate that nearly half of spike-specific TCRs are directed at unmutated variant regions.

Germline V gene sequence: CDR1 MNHEY, CDR2 SVGAGI. V gave up 2 bases and J gave up 5 bases; unmatched junction bases: 5. This CDR3 contains 16 residues. Turning to this clone: Its specificity is not known.

The protocol was immunoSEQ multiplex PCR, while the TCRdb copy is restricted to in-frame clones and leaves out a portion. This table has 70,000 to 90,000 clones, around 80% appearing once. This receptor was obtained from an adult in good health. The material sequenced was peripheral blood, taken on day 0 of AZD1222 vaccination. The chain joins TRBV6-5 to TRBJ2-5, with 13 positions matching TRBD2. The CDR3 nucleotides read TGTGCCAGCAGTTACATACTAGCGGGAGGGCTGGAGACCCAGTACTTC. Translation gives CASSYILAGGLETQYF.